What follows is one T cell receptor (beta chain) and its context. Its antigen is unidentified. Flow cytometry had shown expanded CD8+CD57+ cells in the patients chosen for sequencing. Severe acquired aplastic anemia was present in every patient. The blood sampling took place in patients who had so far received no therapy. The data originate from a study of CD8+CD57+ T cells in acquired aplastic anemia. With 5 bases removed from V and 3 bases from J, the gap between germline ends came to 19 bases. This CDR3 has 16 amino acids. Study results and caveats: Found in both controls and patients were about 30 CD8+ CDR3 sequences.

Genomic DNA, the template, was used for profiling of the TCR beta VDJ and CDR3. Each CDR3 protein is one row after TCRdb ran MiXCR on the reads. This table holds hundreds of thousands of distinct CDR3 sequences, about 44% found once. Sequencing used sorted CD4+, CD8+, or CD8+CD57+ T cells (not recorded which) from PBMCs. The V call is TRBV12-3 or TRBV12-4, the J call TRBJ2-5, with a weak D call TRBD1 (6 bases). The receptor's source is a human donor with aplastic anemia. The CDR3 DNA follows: TGTGCCAGCAGTCCAGTGACAGGACCGGCGGAAGAGACCCAGTACTTC. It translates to CASSPVTGPAEETQYF.